The 21 T cell receptor beta chains reported below all come from one sample, sequenced in a study of siplizumab effects on memory and regulatory T cells. The protocol was immunoSEQ multiplex PCR, while the TCRdb copy is restricted to in-frame clones and leaves out a portion. Of tens of thousands of clones in the sample, 90% to 97% are singletons; the top ten hold more than 0.095%. The specimen was naive CD8+ T cells sorted from blood. The origin of the receptors is a human donor in good health.

V is TRBV7-8 and J is TRBJ2-2; D may be TRBD1 (5 bases). V shed 1 base and J shed 3 bases, with 12 bases lying between them. Looked up from germline, CDR1 is SGHVS and CDR2 is FQNEAQ. The CDR3 spans 16 residues. The CDR3 DNA reads as TGTGCCAGCAGCTTAGTGGGAACAGGTTACACCGGGGAGCTGTTTTTT. It encodes CASSLVGTGYTGELFF.

The chain joins TRBV6-1 to TRBJ1-2; D gene uncertain. V gave up 3 bases and J gave up 8 bases, with 13 bases separating them. This CDR3 is built from 13 residues. Per germline, CDR1 MNHNS and CDR2 SASEGT. The CDR3 spells CASSEDLLGGYTF. The CDR3 bases are TGTGCCAGCAGTGAGGATCTCCTTGGGGGCTACACCTTC.

This chain uses TRBV7-9 with TRBJ2-7, with D unclear. CDR3 size: 12 residues. In germline, CDR1 is SEHNR, CDR2 FQNEAQ (reference sequence). Trimming cost V 1 base and J 4 bases, with 5 bases left between them. DNA of the CDR3: TGTGCCAGCAGCTTAGTGGGTTACGAGCAGTACTTC. Encoded protein: CASSLVGYEQYF.

The chain recombines TRBV15 with TRBJ2-1, with D possibly TRBD1 on 5 matching bases. V was trimmed by 5 bases and J by 2 bases, leaving 16 bases between them. Germline V gives CDR1 LNHNV, CDR2 YYDKDF (reference sequence). The CDR3 contains 16 residues. CDR3 sequence: CATSPREQATYNEQFF. For the CDR3, the DNA is TGTGCCACCAGCCCTCGAGAACAGGCGACCTACAATGAGCAGTTCTTC.

The chain joins TRBV27 to TRBJ2-1, with D possibly matching TRBD1 (6 bases). The CDR3 covers 15 residues. V was cut by 3 bases and J by 5 bases, with 14 bases left in between. Germline V CDR1 and CDR2: MNHEY, SMNVEV (reference sequence). The CDR3 bases are TGTGCCAGCAGTTTTAGGGGACAAGTAGACAATGAGCAGTTCTTC. This gives the protein CASSFRGQVDNEQFF.

The chain couples TRBV13 to TRBJ2-2, with TRBD1 as a possible D gene (6 bases). The CDR3 is 14 amino acids. CDR1 and CDR2 from the germline V gene are PRHDT and FYEKMQ (reference sequence). Trimming shortened V by 5 bases and J by 3 bases, and 10 bases separated the two germline ends. This CDR3 is CASSARQDTGELFF. The CDR3 coding sequence is TGTGCCAGCAGCGCCCGACAGGACACCGGGGAGCTGTTTTTT.

V is TRBV19 and J is TRBJ1-3, with 12 bases that match TRBD1. The V gene end was trimmed by 7 bases and the J gene end by 5 bases; junction bases not matched to a gene: 18. Germline-derived CDR1 and CDR2 are LNHDA and SQIVND (reference sequence). This CDR3 comprises 19 residues. CDR3 coding DNA: TGTGCCAGTACGGGGGGACAGGGGGCCATTGGTGGCTTCAGAAACACCATATATTTT. This sequence encodes CASTGGQGAIGGFRNTIYF.

J is TRBJ1-1 and V is TRBV10-1; D may be TRBD1 (5 bases). V was shortened by 5 bases and J by 6 bases, with 7 bases between the two germline ends. CDR1 is WNHNN and CDR2 is SYGVQD in the germline V gene (reference sequence). The CDR3 contains 11 residues. The CDR3 region has the DNA TGCGCCAGCAGTCAGGGTGCTGAAGCTTTCTTT. It codes for CASSQGAEAFF.

This clone has a single count. This chain uses TRBV10-2 with TRBJ2-7; D possibly corresponds to TRBD2 (5 bases). The CDR3 extends over 14 amino acids. CDR1 and CDR2 (germline): WSHSY, SAAADI. V lost 0 bases to trimming and J lost 6 bases, with 12 bases between them. The CDR3 region has the DNA TGCGCCAGCAGTGAGTCGGACGGGGTTACCGAGCAGTACTTC. Translated: CASSESDGVTEQYF.

The chain employs TRBV10-3 and TRBJ1-2; D unresolved. Germline CDR1 ENHRY, CDR2 SYGVKD. The V end was cut by 0 bases, the J end by 4 bases, with 0 bases between. This CDR3 is built from 11 residues. The CDR3 protein is CAISESYGYTF. The CDR3 DNA sequence: TGTGCCATCAGTGAGTCCTATGGCTACACCTTC.

The table lists this clone with a count of one. This chain uses TRBV19 with TRBJ1-1, with a possible D match to TRBD1 (5 bases). V was cut by 8 bases and J by 4 bases, with 11 bases left in between. This CDR3 region has 12 residues. Per the germline V gene, CDR1 is LNHDA and CDR2 is SQIVND (reference sequence). CDR3 sequence reads: CASDLGGTEAFF. DNA of the CDR3: TGTGCCAGTGACCTGGGGGGCACTGAAGCTTTCTTT.

The V call is TRBV5-5, the J call TRBJ2-7; D not certain. CDR1 and CDR2 (germline): SGHKS, YYEKEE (reference sequence). V lost 1 base to trimming and J lost 2 bases, with 10 bases between them. The CDR3 is made up of 14 amino acids. CDR3 nucleotides: TGTGCCAGCAGCTTGAGGATGAGACCCTACGAGCAGTACTTC. Protein product: CASSLRMRPYEQYF.

The V gene is TRBV9, the J gene TRBJ2-1; unclear D gene. V was pared by 3 bases and J by 4 bases, with 2 bases between. The germline V gene encodes CDR1 SGDLS and CDR2 YYNGEE. This CDR3 is built from 11 residues. As DNA, the CDR3 is TGTGCCAGCAGCGAATACAATGAGCAGTTCTTC. It codes for CASSEYNEQFF.

V gene TRBV7-6 combines with J gene TRBJ2-5; 8 nucleotides line up with TRBD2. Germline V CDR1 and CDR2: SGHVS, FNYEAQ. The V gene end was trimmed by 4 bases and the J gene end by 5 bases; junction bases not matched to a gene: 12. This CDR3 contains 16 residues. DNA of the CDR3: TGTGCCAGCAGCTATAACATCCGGGGGGGCCTGGAGACCCAGTACTTC. Its protein is CASSYNIRGGLETQYF.

This clone was seen once. Written as DNA, the CDR3 is TGTGCCAGCAGTGAATGGCAGGGTGTCAATTCACCCCTCCACTTT. Residues: CASSEWQGVNSPLHF. This rearrangement joins TRBV6-1 to TRBJ1-6; a possible D gene is TRBD1 (5 bases). This CDR3 has 15 amino acids. Trimming pared 2 bases from V and 7 bases from J, leaving 12 bases between. Germline V lookup: CDR1 MNHNS, CDR2 SASEGT.

The V and J genes are TRBV5-4 and TRBJ1-2, with D maybe TRBD1 (6 bases). The ends were cut back, 5 bases at V and 0 bases at J, with 8 bases in the middle. The CDR3 is made up of 13 amino acids. In germline, CDR1 is SGHNT, CDR2 YYREEE (reference sequence). CDR3 nucleotides: TGTGCCAGCAGACAGGGCTCTAACTATGGCTACACCTTC. Encoded protein: CASRQGSNYGYTF.

This clone was counted once. The chain links TRBV28 to TRBJ1-1, with D uncertain. CDR1 and CDR2 from the germline V gene are MDHEN and SYDVKM. This CDR3 spans 13 amino acids. V lost 5 bases and J 1 base, leaving 8 bases between the germline ends. The CDR3 is CASSPPANTEAFF. The CDR3 nucleotides read TGTGCCAGCAGTCCCCCTGCGAACACTGAAGCTTTCTTT.

As DNA, the CDR3 is TGTGCCAGCGGGGGGAGCACAGATACGCAGTATTTT. Protein product: CASGGSTDTQYF. The V gene is TRBV9, the J gene TRBJ2-3; tentatively, D is TRBD2 (6 bases). CDR3 size: 12 residues. Trimming removed 7 bases from V and 0 bases from J, with 6 bases in between. Germline V gene lookup returns CDR1 SGDLS and CDR2 YYNGEE.

The chain has TRBV7-7 and TRBJ2-5; 7 bases line up with TRBD1. CDR3 size: 14 residues. The germline V gene encodes CDR1 SSHAT and CDR2 FNYEAQ (reference sequence). Losses at the gene ends were 2 bases for V and 5 bases for J; bases not matched to a gene: 5. The DNA for the CDR3 is TGTGCCAGCAGCTTAATGGACAGGAGGGAGACCCAGTACTTC. Its protein product is CASSLMDRRETQYF.

V usage is TRBV29-1 and J usage is TRBJ2-7; D is possibly TRBD2 (7 bases). This CDR3 is built from 13 residues. Trimming removed 7 bases at V and 4 bases at J, with 17 bases between. CDR1 is SQVTM, CDR2 ANQGSEA, per germline. The CDR3 DNA follows: TGCAGCGGTAGCACGGGGGGCGAATACGAGCAGTACTTC. Protein sequence: CSGSTGGEYEQYF.

The gene calls are TRBV28 and TRBJ2-3; D gene ambiguous. Germline V CDR1 and CDR2: MDHEN, SYDVKM. The ends were cut back, 3 bases at V and 0 bases at J, with 19 bases in the middle. The CDR3 covers 18 residues. The chain's CDR3 is CASSLPPSAVASTDTQYF. CDR3 sequence (DNA): TGTGCCAGCAGTTTGCCCCCATCGGCAGTTGCTAGCACAGATACGCAGTATTTT.